Shown below are 6 T cell receptor beta chains from a single sample sequenced in a study of identical twins listed by TCRdb under 2016. The library was obtained by 5' RACE. Sequencing instrument: Illumina HiSeq 2000. Starting from the raw public reads, TCRdb applied fastp trimming at Q25, assembled clones with MiXCR and retained in-frame beta chains. All rows with the same CDR3 protein become a single entry with the most common DNA and genes. Present in this sample are roughly 700,000 distinct CDR3 sequences, over 8.5% of which were seen just once. 0.75% to 1% of the sample rests with the top ten. This sample was shared with a second study, whose subject was yellow fever vaccine responses in identical twins.

Sequencing was done on a sample of PBMCs. The receptors derive from a woman under 30 in good health.

The rearrangement links TRBV6-5 to TRBJ2-1; D remains ambiguous. Germline lookup yields CDR1 MNHEY and CDR2 SVGAGI. This CDR3 has 14 residues. The ends were cut back, 0 bases at V and 9 bases at J, with 12 bases in the middle. This CDR3 reads CASSYSTFLGEQFF. The CDR3 DNA reads as TGTGCCAGCAGTTACTCGACTTTCTTGGGTGAGCAGTTCTTC.

The chain recombines TRBV27 with TRBJ2-3; TRBD2 might be the D (5 bases). CDR3 length: 15 amino acids. Trimming shortened V by 6 bases and J by 4 bases, and 17 bases separated the two germline ends. Germline V lookup: CDR1 MNHEY, CDR2 SMNVEV (reference sequence). The CDR3 loop reads CASSPFGVYADTQYF. In nucleotides, the CDR3 is TGTGCCAGCAGCCCCTTCGGGGTATATGCAGATACGCAGTATTTT.

This clonotype was counted at least ten times. CDR3 amino acids: CASRQGSGVGETQYF. CDR3 coding DNA: TGTGCCAGTAGACAGGGGAGTGGGGTTGGAGAGACCCAGTACTTC. The chain uses TRBV25-1 and TRBJ2-5; 8 bases fit TRBD1. CDR1 and CDR2 (germline): MGHDK, SYGVNS. This CDR3 is 15 amino acids long. V dropped 9 bases and J dropped 4; count of bases not matched to a gene: 13.

This clonotype showed up just a few times. This chain joins TRBV12-5 and TRBJ1-2, with TRBD1 identical over 10 bases. With V trimmed by 3 bases and J by 6 bases, 1 base remained unmatched. The CDR3 extends over 13 amino acids. Germline values: CDR1 LGHNT, CDR2 FRNRAP. The CDR3 DNA sequence: TGTGCTAGTGGTTTCGGGACAGGGGATGGCTACACCTTC. Its translation is CASGFGTGDGYTF.

This clonotype came up many times. The chain carries TRBV12-3 or TRBV12-4 and TRBJ2-1; D is ambiguous. There are 14 residues in the CDR3. The germline V and J ends were trimmed by 2 bases and 6 bases, with 11 bases remaining between them. The CDR3 sequence is CASSLSAQANEQFF. The DNA for the CDR3 is TGTGCCAGCAGTTTAAGCGCCCAGGCCAATGAGCAGTTCTTC.

This clonotype appeared a few times. The chain has TRBV11-2 and TRBJ2-5, with a weak D call TRBD1 (6 bases). The CDR3 contains 17 residues. Trimming stripped 6 bases from V and 2 bases from J, with 22 bases between. CDR1 and CDR2 (germline): SGHAT, FQNNGV. CDR3 amino acids: CASRSFNTGTHQETQYF. For the CDR3, the DNA is TGTGCCAGCAGAAGCTTCAATACTGGGACACATCAAGAGACCCAGTACTTC.